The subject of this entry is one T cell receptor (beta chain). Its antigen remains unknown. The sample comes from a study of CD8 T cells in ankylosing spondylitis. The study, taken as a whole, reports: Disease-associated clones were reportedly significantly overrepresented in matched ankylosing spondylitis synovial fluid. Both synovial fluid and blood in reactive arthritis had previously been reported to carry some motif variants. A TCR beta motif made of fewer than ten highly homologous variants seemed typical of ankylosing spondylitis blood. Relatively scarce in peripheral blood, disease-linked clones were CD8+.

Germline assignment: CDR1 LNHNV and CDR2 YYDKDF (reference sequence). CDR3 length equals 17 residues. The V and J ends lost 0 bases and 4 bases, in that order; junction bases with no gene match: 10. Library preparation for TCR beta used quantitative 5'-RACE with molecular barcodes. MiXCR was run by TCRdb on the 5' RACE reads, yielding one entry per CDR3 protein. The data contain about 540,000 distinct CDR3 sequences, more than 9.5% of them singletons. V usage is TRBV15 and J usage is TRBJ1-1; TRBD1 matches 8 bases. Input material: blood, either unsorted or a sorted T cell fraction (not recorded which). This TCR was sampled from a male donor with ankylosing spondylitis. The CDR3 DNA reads TGTGCCACCAGCAGAGATCTAGGACAGGGCGTTGGCACTGAAGCTTTCTTT. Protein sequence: CATSRDLGQGVGTEAFF.